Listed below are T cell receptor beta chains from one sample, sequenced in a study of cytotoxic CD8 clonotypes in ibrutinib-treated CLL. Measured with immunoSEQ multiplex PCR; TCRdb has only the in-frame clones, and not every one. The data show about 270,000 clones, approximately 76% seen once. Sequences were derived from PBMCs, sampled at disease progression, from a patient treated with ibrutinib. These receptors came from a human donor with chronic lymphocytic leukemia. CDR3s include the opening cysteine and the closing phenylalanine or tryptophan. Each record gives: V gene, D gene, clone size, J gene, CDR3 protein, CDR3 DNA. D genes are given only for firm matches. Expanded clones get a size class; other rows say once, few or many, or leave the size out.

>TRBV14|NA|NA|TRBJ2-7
CASSPDAGATYEQYF
TGTGCCAGCAGCCCAGACGCCGGGGCTACCTACGAGCAGTACTTC
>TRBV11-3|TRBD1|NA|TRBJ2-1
CASSQEGTGNNEQFF
TGTGCCAGCAGCCAAGAGGGGACAGGGAATAATGAGCAGTTCTTC
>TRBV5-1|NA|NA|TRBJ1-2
CASSPSAGTDYGYTF
TGCGCCAGCAGCCCCAGTGCAGGGACTGACTATGGCTACACCTTC
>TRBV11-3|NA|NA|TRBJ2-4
CASSLAQGIKAKNIQYF
TGTGCCAGCAGCTTAGCGCAGGGAATCAAGGCCAAAAACATTCAGTACTTC
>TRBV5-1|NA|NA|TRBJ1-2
CASSDRNYGYTF
TGCGCCAGCAGCGACAGGAACTATGGCTACACCTTC
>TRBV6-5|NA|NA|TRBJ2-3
CASSPVPTDTQYF
TGTGCCAGCAGCCCCGTTCCCACAGATACGCAGTATTTT
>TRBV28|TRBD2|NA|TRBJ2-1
CASSLREASYNEQFF
TGTGCCAGCAGTTTACGGGAGGCGTCCTACAATGAGCAGTTCTTC
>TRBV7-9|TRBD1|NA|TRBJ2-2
CASSKGQGDTGELFF
TGTGCCAGCAGCAAGGGACAGGGAGACACCGGGGAGCTGTTTTTT
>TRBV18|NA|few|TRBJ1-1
CASSPLLSTEAFF
TGTGCCAGCTCACCCTTGCTATCCACTGAAGCTTTCTTT
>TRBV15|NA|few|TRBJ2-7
CATSRGSYEQYF
TGTGCCACCAGCAGAGGTTCCTACGAGCAGTACTTC
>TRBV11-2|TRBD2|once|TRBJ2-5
CASSKRLAGGPETQYF
TGTGCCAGCAGCAAGAGACTAGCGGGGGGCCCGGAGACCCAGTACTTC
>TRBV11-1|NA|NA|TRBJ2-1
CASSLGQRAYNEQFF
TGTGCCAGCAGCTTAGGCCAGCGGGCCTACAATGAGCAGTTCTTC
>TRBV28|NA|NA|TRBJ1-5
CASSGPGSGNQPQHF
TGTGCCAGCAGTGGGCCGGGGAGTGGTAATCAGCCCCAGCATTTT
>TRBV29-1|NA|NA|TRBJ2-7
CSVGGPRGEQYF
TGCAGCGTCGGGGGACCGAGGGGCGAGCAGTACTTC
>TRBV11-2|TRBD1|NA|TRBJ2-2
CASRWTGVGTGELFF
TGTGCCAGCAGGTGGACAGGGGTGGGCACCGGGGAGCTGTTTTTT
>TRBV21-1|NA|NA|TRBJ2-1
CASSKVGEGFSYNEQFF
TGTGCCAGCAGCAAAGTGGGCGAGGGCTTCTCCTACAATGAGCAGTTCTTC
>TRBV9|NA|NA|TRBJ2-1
CASSVGGSSSYNEQFF
TGTGCCAGCAGCGTAGGAGGCTCAAGCTCCTACAATGAGCAGTTCTTC
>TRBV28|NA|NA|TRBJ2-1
CASSLDSLNEQFF
TGTGCCAGCAGCCTGGACAGTTTGAATGAGCAGTTCTTC
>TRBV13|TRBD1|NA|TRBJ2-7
CASSMTGTGSHEQYF
TGTGCCAGCAGCATGACCGGGACAGGGAGCCACGAGCAGTACTTC
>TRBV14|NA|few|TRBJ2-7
CASSQITLVSLGSYEQYF
TGTGCCAGCAGCCAGATAACCTTAGTGTCCCTCGGGAGTTACGAGCAGTACTTC
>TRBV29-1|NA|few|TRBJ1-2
CSVKQSAYGYTF
TGCAGCGTTAAACAGTCCGCGTATGGCTACACCTTC
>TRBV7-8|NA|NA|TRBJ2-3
CASSLDLAGATDTQYF
TGTGCCAGCAGCTTAGACTTGGCAGGGGCCACAGATACGCAGTATTTT
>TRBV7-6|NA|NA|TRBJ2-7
CASSLGGQTYEQYF
TGTGCCAGCAGCTTAGGGGGACAAACCTACGAGCAGTACTTC
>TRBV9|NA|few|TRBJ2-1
CASSVDSRGTYNEQFF
TGTGCCAGCAGCGTAGACTCACGGGGGACGTACAATGAGCAGTTCTTC
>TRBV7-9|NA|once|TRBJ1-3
CASSRIFIDPDRTGNTIYF
TGTGCCAGCAGTCGGATTTTCATTGACCCAGACAGAACTGGAAACACCATATATTTT
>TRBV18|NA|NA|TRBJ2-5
CASSPPLEGEETQYF
TGTGCCAGCTCACCACCGTTAGAGGGAGAAGAGACCCAGTACTTC
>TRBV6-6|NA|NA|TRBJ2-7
CASSQGPGAAYEQYF
TGTGCCAGCAGCCAGGGCCCCGGGGCGGCCTACGAGCAGTACTTC
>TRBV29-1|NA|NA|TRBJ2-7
CSVGYRHGSYEQYF
TGCAGCGTTGGATATAGGCACGGCTCCTACGAGCAGTACTTC
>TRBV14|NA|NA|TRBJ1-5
CASSPSSNQPQHF
TGTGCCAGCAGCCCCAGTAGCAATCAGCCCCAGCATTTT
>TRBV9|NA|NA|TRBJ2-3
CASSVDPFQEAQYF
TGTGCCAGCAGCGTAGATCCTTTCCAGGAGGCGCAGTATTTT
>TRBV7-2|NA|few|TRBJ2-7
CASSFWGPYEQYF
TGTGCCAGCAGCTTTTGGGGACCATACGAGCAGTACTTC
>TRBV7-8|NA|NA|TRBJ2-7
CASRGTEQYF
TGTGCCAGCAGGGGGACAGAGCAGTACTTC
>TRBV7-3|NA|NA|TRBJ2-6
CASSSLGNSGANVLTF
TGTGCCAGCAGCTCACTAGGGAACTCTGGGGCCAACGTCCTGACTTTC
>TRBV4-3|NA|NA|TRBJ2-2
CASSQEGGINTGELFF
TGCGCCAGCAGCCAAGAGGGAGGAATTAACACCGGGGAGCTGTTTTTT
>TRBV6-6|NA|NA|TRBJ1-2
CASSYNGNYGYTF
TGTGCCAGCAGTTACAACGGTAACTATGGCTACACCTTC
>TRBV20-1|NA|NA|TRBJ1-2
CSALEDYGYTF
TGCAGTGCACTGGAGGATTATGGCTACACCTTC
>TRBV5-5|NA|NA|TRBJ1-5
CASSLWPIGTPGGNQPQHF
TGTGCCAGCAGCTTGTGGCCCATAGGGACACCCGGAGGCAATCAGCCCCAGCATTTT
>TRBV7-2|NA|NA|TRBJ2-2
CASSLARIGELFF
TGTGCCAGCAGCTTAGCCCGGATCGGGGAGCTGTTTTTT
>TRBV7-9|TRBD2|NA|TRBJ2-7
CASSPAGSGSFEQYF
TGTGCCAGCAGCCCCGCGGGGAGCGGGAGCTTCGAGCAGTACTTC
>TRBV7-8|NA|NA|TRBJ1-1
CASSSGGWTEAFF
TGTGCCAGCAGCTCTGGGGGTTGGACTGAAGCTTTCTTT
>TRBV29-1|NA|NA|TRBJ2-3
CSVAVRGGDTQYF
TGCAGCGTTGCCGTCAGAGGGGGGGATACGCAGTATTTT
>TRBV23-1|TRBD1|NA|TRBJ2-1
CASRPGQVNEQFF
TGCGCCAGCAGACCGGGACAGGTCAATGAGCAGTTCTTC
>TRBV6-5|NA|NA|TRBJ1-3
CASSYSGLSGNTIYF
TGTGCCAGCAGTTACTCGGGGCTCTCTGGAAACACCATATATTTT
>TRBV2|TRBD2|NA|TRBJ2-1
CASSRAGTSFNEQFF
TGTGCCAGCAGCCGGGCCGGGACTAGTTTTAATGAGCAGTTCTTC
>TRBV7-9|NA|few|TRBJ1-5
CASSRDGKNQPQHF
TGTGCCAGCAGTCGGGACGGAAAAAATCAGCCCCAGCATTTT
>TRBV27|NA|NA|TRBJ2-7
CASSLSPTGVYEQYF
TGTGCCAGCAGTTTATCTCCGACGGGGGTCTACGAGCAGTACTTC
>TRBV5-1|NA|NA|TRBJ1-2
CASSLAPSVDYGYTF
TGCGCCAGCAGCTTGGCCCCATCGGTAGACTATGGCTACACCTTC
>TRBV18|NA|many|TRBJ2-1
CASSLPRTVEQFF
TGTGCCAGCTCACTACCCCGTACCGTTGAGCAGTTCTTC
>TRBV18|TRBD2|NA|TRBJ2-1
CASSPGTSGRGNEQFF
TGTGCCAGCTCACCAGGGACTAGCGGGAGGGGAAATGAGCAGTTCTTC
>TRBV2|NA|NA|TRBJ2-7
CAGKRDPSYEQYF
TGTGCCGGAAAACGGGACCCCTCCTACGAGCAGTACTTC
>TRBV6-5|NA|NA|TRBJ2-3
CASSYHYTDTQYF
TGTGCCAGCAGTTACCACTACACAGATACGCAGTATTTT
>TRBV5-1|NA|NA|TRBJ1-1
CASSLRWTEYDMNTEAFF
TGCGCCAGCAGTTTACGGTGGACAGAATATGACATGAACACTGAAGCTTTCTTT
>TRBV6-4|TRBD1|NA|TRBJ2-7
CASTSSRDRPNYEQYF
TGTGCCAGCACCTCGAGTCGGGACAGGCCGAACTACGAGCAGTACTTC